This T cell receptor (beta chain) originates from a study of OX40 agonist ivuxolimab in advanced cancers. Study details: Patients in the trial were receiving intravenous ivuxolimab every 2 weeks, at doses of 0.01 to 10 mg/kg.

Broader study findings: Clonal expansion in partial responders at 0.1-3.0 mg/kg ranked among the lowest. The average count of expanded clones was higher among CD8+ T cells than among CD4+.

Only a few counts were recorded for this clone. As yet, its antigen is unknown. Here immunoSEQ multiplex PCR was the method, and the copy in TCRdb shows in-frame clones only, minus some. Here the sample spans roughly 27,000 clones, around 86% being singletons. The CDR3 runs 14 residues. The germline V gene encodes CDR1 SEHNR and CDR2 FQNEAQ (reference sequence). The V and J ends lost 6 bases and 5 bases respectively, with 17 bases between them. This specimen was CD4+ or CD8+ T cells sorted from blood, taken in a trial of the OX40 agonist ivuxolimab. The chain employs TRBV7-9 and TRBJ2-7; TRBD1 might be the D (5 bases). The TCR sequence derives from an adult with an advanced solid tumor such as melanoma, head and neck, liver or kidney cancer. The CDR3: CASRQGEGVDEQYF. The DNA for the CDR3 is TGTGCCAGCAGGCAGGGTGAAGGGGTAGACGAGCAGTACTTC.